A selection of T cell receptor beta chains follows, all from one sample in a study of blood T cell repertoires in COVID-19. Only in-frame clones appear in the TCRdb table, and some are missing; sequencing was by immunoSEQ multiplex PCR. This table has about 130,000 clones, 75% to 90% appearing once. The sequenced material came from PBMCs or T cells enriched from blood (not recorded which). The source is a woman in her fifties or sixties who had recovered from COVID-19. Both conserved end residues are part of each CDR3. A D gene is named only where the DNA matches it firmly. Only part of the rows carry a size: once, few, many, or a class if the clone is expanded.

j_gene	v_gene	abundance	d_gene	CDR3nt	CDR3aa
TRBJ2-3	TRBV24-1	-	-	TGTGCCACCAGTGAGAGGGGGACCAGCACAGATACGCAGTATTTT	CATSERGTSTDTQYF
TRBJ1-5	TRBV9	-	-	TGTGCCAGCAGCGTAGACAGTAGTAGCAATCAGCCCCAGCATTTT	CASSVDSSSNQPQHF
TRBJ1-4	TRBV7-2	-	-	TGTGCCAGCAGCACCGGCGGGCCGGAAAAACTGTTTTTT	CASSTGGPEKLFF
TRBJ2-7	TRBV7-9	-	TRBD2	TGTGCCAGCAGCTTAGATAGTGGCGGGGGGTCAGGCGAGCAGTACTTC	CASSLDSGGGSGEQYF
TRBJ2-2	TRBV15	-	TRBD1	TGTGCCACCAGCCCGCCGACAGGGGGTGCGAACACCGGGGAGCTGTTTTTT	CATSPPTGGANTGELFF
TRBJ2-7	TRBV5-1	-	-	TGCGCCAGCAGCTTCCTAGGACAGCAATATGAAGAGCAGTACTTC	CASSFLGQQYEEQYF
TRBJ2-6	TRBV19	-	-	TGTGCCAGTAGTAGAGCAGGGGTTTCTGGGGCCAACGTCCTGACTTTC	CASSRAGVSGANVLTF
TRBJ1-1	TRBV12-3/TRBV12-4	-	-	TGTGCCAGCACCTGGGGGGGGAACACTGAAGCTTTCTTT	CASTWGGNTEAFF
TRBJ1-3	TRBV19	-	-	TGTGCCAGTAGTGTGGACAGCTCCTCTGGAAACACCATATATTTT	CASSVDSSSGNTIYF
TRBJ2-3	TRBV10-3	-	TRBD1	TGTGCCACCACAGGATTGGACAGGGGAGATACGCAGTATTTT	CATTGLDRGDTQYF
TRBJ1-1	TRBV11-2	-	TRBD1	TGTGCCAGCAGACAATTCGGGACAGCTAACACTGAAGCTTTCTTT	CASRQFGTANTEAFF
TRBJ2-4	TRBV4-3	-	-	TGCGCCAGCAGCCAAGAACTTGGCGGAAGACCCATTCAGTACTTC	CASSQELGGRPIQYF
TRBJ1-2	TRBV3-1/TRBV3-2	-	TRBD1	TGTGCCAGCAGCGCAATGACAGGGACTGGTGGCTACACCTTC	CASSAMTGTGGYTF
TRBJ1-2	TRBV2	-	-	TGTGCCAGCATTCCGTGGACAGCAAACTATGGCTACACCTTC	CASIPWTANYGYTF
TRBJ1-5	TRBV28	-	-	TGTGCCAGCAGTCCCACCCGGGGAGATCAGCCCCAGCATTTT	CASSPTRGDQPQHF
TRBJ2-3	TRBV5-1	-	TRBD1	TGCGCCAGCAGCTCGACAGGGCGAGCAGATACGCAGTATTTT	CASSSTGRADTQYF
TRBJ1-4	TRBV7-9	-	TRBD1	TGTGCCAGCAGCCGGGGACAGCGCGGCGAAAAACTGTTTTTT	CASSRGQRGEKLFF
TRBJ2-5	TRBV5-1	-	TRBD1	TGCGCCAGCAGCTCCGGCCGATCCCAGGGGGTTGAGACCCAGTACTTC	CASSSGRSQGVETQYF
TRBJ1-2	TRBV10-3	-	-	TGTGCCATCAGTGAGCAGGACAATAACTATGGCTACACCTTC	CAISEQDNNYGYTF
TRBJ2-3	TRBV12-1	-	-	TGTGCCAGCAGCTGGGGGCAGAGGGATACGCAGTATTTT	CASSWGQRDTQYF
TRBJ1-5	TRBV19	few	-	TGTGCCAGTAGTATAGGAGGAGGGGCCGGGGGGCAGCCCCAGCATTTT	CASSIGGGAGGQPQHF
TRBJ1-1	TRBV10-1	-	TRBD1	TGCGCCAGCAAGGGACAGCTGAACACTGAAGCTTTCTTT	CASKGQLNTEAFF
TRBJ2-5	TRBV30	-	TRBD1	TGTGCCTGGAGCAGGGGGATGGAGACCCAGTACTTC	CAWSRGMETQYF
TRBJ1-1	TRBV19	-	-	TGTGCCAGTAGTTCCTCCGCAGGGCTTTCTGAAGCTTTCTTT	CASSSSAGLSEAFF
TRBJ1-1	TRBV7-9	-	TRBD1	TGTGCCAGCAGCTTAGCGGGACAGTTTGAAGCTTTCTTT	CASSLAGQFEAFF
TRBJ2-1	TRBV7-9	-	TRBD1	TGTGCCAGCAGCTTCGGGACAGGGGACAACAATGAGCAGTTCTTC	CASSFGTGDNNEQFF
TRBJ2-3	TRBV6-5	-	TRBD2	TGTGCCACCAAGCGGGGCCCCACAGATACGCAGTATTTT	CATKRGPTDTQYF
TRBJ2-3	TRBV10-1	-	-	TGCGCCAGCAGTGAAAACCAGCGGGCGGAAGATACGCAGTATTTT	CASSENQRAEDTQYF
TRBJ2-7	TRBV27	-	-	TGTGCCAGCAGTTCCACCTCGACAGCCTACGAGCAGTACTTC	CASSSTSTAYEQYF
TRBJ1-6	TRBV6-1	-	-	TGTGCCAGCAGTGAAGCGCCCTATGTCTCCTATAATTCACCCCTCCACTTT	CASSEAPYVSYNSPLHF
TRBJ1-2	TRBV7-3	once	-	TGTGCCAGCAGCTTGGACGGGGGGCAGAGAGGCTACACCTTC	CASSLDGGQRGYTF
TRBJ2-3	TRBV9	-	TRBD2	TGTGCCAGCAGCAATAGCGGGGGCACAGATACGCAGTATTTT	CASSNSGGTDTQYF
TRBJ2-2	TRBV6-2/TRBV6-3	-	-	TGTGCCAGCAGTTATGGGAGAGCGGTTACGATGTTTTTT	CASSYGRAVTMFF
TRBJ1-1	TRBV3-1/TRBV3-2	-	-	TGTGCCAGCAGCCAAGGGCAGGTTTATGCTTTCTTT	CASSQGQVYAFF
TRBJ2-7	TRBV5-1	-	TRBD2	TGCGCCAGCAGCTCTAGCGGGGGGGGTTACGAGCAGTACTTC	CASSSSGGGYEQYF
TRBJ2-7	TRBV23-1	-	TRBD2	TGCGCCAGCAGTCAATCATCTTTAGCGGGGGGGCACTACGAGCAGTACTTC	CASSQSSLAGGHYEQYF
TRBJ1-1	TRBV6-5	-	-	TGTGCCAGCAGTCAACAGGGAACTGAAGCTTTCTTT	CASSQQGTEAFF